This T cell receptor (beta chain) appears in the sequencing data of a study of T cell clonality in common variable immunodeficiency (dated by TCRdb to between 2014 and 2017). Points the paper makes about the study in general: Healthy controls shared more TCRbeta clones with each other than CVID subjects shared among themselves (p < 0.0001). CVID TCRbeta sequences were reported to have fewer deletions and N-nucleotide insertions and to lack highly modified clones with 13 or more V deletions. It was noted by the authors that sequencing of the repertoires of T cell subpopulations would be needed to clarify the cause of the increased clonality in CVID. Compared with healthy controls, CVID subjects showed increased TCRbeta clonality (t-test p = 0.018), a feature most characteristic of about a third of subjects. Patient heterogeneity within the CVID cohort put limits on correlating repertoire features with clinical complications. Although equal DNA input was used, an average of roughly 80,000 unique sequences per sample was obtained for controls, compared with about 30,000 for CVID samples.

The sample holds a few counts of this clone. The clone's antigen remains unknown. The read terminates 3 residues before the CDR3 end, so the remaining end is supplied by the germline J gene. Taken from the germline V gene (reference sequence), the CDR1 and CDR2 loops are LNHDA and SQIVND. The CDR3 runs 14 amino acids, cysteine and phenylalanine included. Part of the CDR3 DNA is given, 33 bases translated from base 1. Equivalent amounts of genomic DNA from CVID and control samples were used as sequencing input. For every sample, a 60 bp segment covering the rearranged TCRbeta CDR3 region was amplified and then sequenced. The immunoSEQ assay, a bias-corrected multiplex PCR combined with high-throughput sequencing, was used for TCRbeta amplification. Under the source paper's analysis protocol: Each unique nucleotide sequence was treated as a clone and annotated with V, D and J genes, copy number and frequency. Sequences were labeled productive if in frame, and non-productive if out of frame or containing stop codons. Clonality was calculated from Shannon's entropy as previously described. Mean CDR3 Kyte-Doolittle hydropathy was derived from the predicted amino acid sequences of productive clones. Using the R hclust function, scaled V gene usage was clustered hierarchically with Manhattan distance and complete linkage. Clone sharing by CDR3 amino acid sequence was assessed by resampling 12 repertoires per group over 100 rounds. The repertoires were screened for approximately 72 published EBV-specific TCRbeta sequences and 245 published CMV-specific TCRbeta sequences. After a couple of CVID samples that produced fewer than 10,000 sequences were dropped from the analysis, 35 to 45 CVID repertoires remained. TCRdb holds this immuneACCESS table with in-frame rearrangements only. Some clones are missing; in checked studies, unresolved V genes explain under half, and the rest has no known cause. Clonal size and the V and J genes are those of that table, whereas D and trimming came from the DNA. This sample has around 28,000 clones in the table, none counted a single time. The ten largest clones capture just under 30% of the sample.

CVID was diagnosed by standard criteria: serum IgG, IgA and/or IgM reduced below normal range, plus specific antibody deficiency. A total of 45 or so subjects (about 15 female and around 30 male; age range roughly 8 to 70 years, mean age around 37) were included in the CVID group. Most CVID patients and most healthy controls were of Caucasian heritage. Replacement immunoglobulin therapy had been administered to all CVID subjects for at least one year at the time of study participation. When blood was collected, none of the CVID subjects were ill or on immunomodulatory or immunosuppressive medication. Heparinized peripheral whole blood samples of about 4.5 to 8 ml were collected from each donor. Genomic DNA from adults with common variable immune deficiency (CVID) and from healthy adult controls was the source for sequencing TCRbeta CDR3 repertoires. Diluted blood was subjected to density centrifugation over Hypaque 1077 or Ficoll-Paque for isolation of peripheral blood mononuclear cells. Genomic DNA was obtained from unsorted mononuclear cells using either Qiagen column purification or a centrifugation-based method.

Input material: peripheral blood mononuclear cells. The chain is assembled from TRBV19 and TRBJ1-2; 9 central nucleotides agree with TRBD1. This sequence originates from a human donor with common variable immunodeficiency. Incomplete CDR3 DNA: TGTGCCAGTAGATCCGGGACAGGGATGGAGGCC. Its protein is CASRSGTGMEA. The CDR3 in its entirety is CASRSGTGMEAYTF.